This passage covers 30 T cell receptor beta chains from one sample sequenced in a study of T cells in women clearing cervical HPV infection. Sequencing used immunoSEQ multiplex PCR; TCRdb keeps in-frame clones, though not all of them. This sample's table reports fewer than 30,000 clones. Sequencing was carried out using blood buffy coat. The receptors shown here come from a woman aged 18-70 years with a cervical HPV16 infection that either progressed to CIN3+ or cleared (not recorded which).

The CDR3 sequence: CASSLRAGGPDEQFF. Partial CDR3 DNA: TGTGCCAGCAGCTTGAGAGCGGGAGGGCCTGATGAG. V usage is TRBV7-9 and J usage is TRBJ2-1, with TRBD2 matching over 10 bases. The DNA ends 3 residues before the CDR3 does, and the rest of the CDR3 is filled in from the germline J gene. V shed 3 bases, J shed 8 bases, and the junction held 7 bases outside the gene matches. CDR3 length equals 15 residues. The germline gives CDR1 SEHNR, CDR2 FQNEAQ (reference sequence).

Incomplete CDR3 DNA: TGTGCCAGCAGCCGGGACAGGGGTATCCAAGAGACG. Amino acid sequence: CASSRDRGIQET. The whole CDR3 protein reads CASSRDRGIQETQYF. The V call is TRBV5-6, the J call TRBJ2-3; 10 nucleotides agree with TRBD1. The CDR3 extends 3 residues past the end of the read, so its final part is completed from the germline J gene. The CDR3 contains 15 residues. Germline V CDR1 and CDR2: SGHDT, YYEEEE.

Regarding this clone: The CDR3 goes on 3 residues after the read ends, and that part is filled in from the germline J gene. The rearrangement uses TRBV7-9 and TRBJ2-5; D perhaps matches TRBD1 (5 bases). Germline CDR1 SEHNR, CDR2 FQNEAQ (reference sequence). CDR3 size: 14 residues. Trimming stripped 4 bases from V and 2 bases from J, with 11 bases between. The chain's CDR3 is CASSWTLRQETQYF. The sequenced CDR3 bases are TGTGCCAGCAGCTGGACACTACGGCAAGAGACC. The variable domain in full, with the rest retrieved from reference TRBV7-9 and TRBJ2-5, is DTGVSQNPRHKITKRGQNVTFRCDPISEHNRLYWYRQTLGQGPEFLTYFQNEAQLEKSRLLSDRFSAERPKGSFSTLEIQRTEQGDSAMYLCASSWTLRQETQYFGPGTRLLVL.

Regarding this clone: The CDR3 end falls 3 residues outside the read, so it is completed with the germline J gene. This chain uses TRBV29-1 with TRBJ1-1; 12 bases line up with TRBD1. Germline CDR1 is SQVTM and CDR2 is ANQGSEA. Unmatched junction bases numbered 11, after V lost 7 bases and J lost 2 bases. The CDR3 sequence is 16 residues long. The covered CDR3 bases are TGCAGCGCCGGCGGGACAGGGGGCTTTATTAACACTGAA. Amino acids: CSAGGTGGFINTE. The full-length CDR3 reads as CSAGGTGGFINTEAFF.

Remarks on this clone: Coverage ceases 3 residues before the CDR3 finishes, and the germline J gene fills in the end. The rearrangement links TRBV5-1 to TRBJ2-7; 7 bases map to TRBD1. The CDR3 contains 14 residues. Germline V gives CDR1 SGHRS, CDR2 YFSETQ. The V and J ends lost 8 bases and 4 bases, in that order; junction bases with no gene match: 12. The CDR3 is CASCPPGQPYEQYF. The sequenced CDR3 bases are TGCGCCAGTTGCCCCCCGGGACAGCCATACGAG.

On this clone itself: The read terminates 3 residues ahead of where the CDR3 ends, so the germline J gene completes it. The chain links TRBV20-1 to TRBJ1-2, with no clear D. Trimming shortened V by 0 bases and J by 1 base, and 6 bases separated the two germline ends. Germline CDR1 and CDR2: DFQATT and SNEGSKA (reference sequence). The CDR3 extends over 13 amino acids. The DNA read from the CDR3 is TGCAGTGCTAGAGAGGAGGGTAACTATGGC. Protein product: CSAREEGNYG. The full CDR3 is CSAREEGNYGYTF.

About this clone: The read falls 3 residues short of the CDR3 end, and the missing part is taken from the germline J gene. The chain recombines TRBV18 with TRBJ2-3; D possibly matches TRBD1 or TRBD2 (5 bases each). This CDR3 comprises 15 residues. Germline V gives CDR1 KGHSH, CDR2 LQKENI. The CDR3 is CASSKTGGANQPQYF. The covered CDR3 bases are TGTGCCAGCTCAAAAACAGGAGGCGCCAATCAGCCG.

Concerning this clone: The read terminates 3 residues before the CDR3 end, so the remaining end is supplied by the germline J gene. V is TRBV2 and J is TRBJ2-7, with D possibly matching TRBD1 (6 bases). This CDR3 region has 14 residues. Trimming took 8 bases from V and 0 from J, leaving 14 bases between them. Germline V gene lookup returns CDR1 SNHLY and CDR2 FYNNEI. The CDR3 reads CASGLRQASYEQYF. CDR3 bases read: TGTGCCAGCGGGCTCAGACAGGCCTCCTACGAG.

Comments on this clone: Read coverage stops 3 residues before the CDR3 terminus; the germline J gene supplies the remainder. The V gene is TRBV30, the J gene TRBJ2-2; D is ambiguous. The V end lost 2 bases, the J end lost 3 bases, and 7 bases lay between the germline ends. The CDR3 spans 13 residues. Germline V CDR1 and CDR2: GTSNPN, SVGIG (reference sequence). The chain's CDR3 is CAWSNFHTGELFF. The part of the CDR3 DNA that was read is TGTGCCTGGAGTAACTTCCACACCGGGGAG.

A remark on this clone: The DNA ends 3 residues before the CDR3 does, and the rest of the CDR3 is filled in from the germline J gene. The chain is built from TRBV2 and TRBJ2-2; 10 nucleotides agree with TRBD1. The CDR3 covers 15 residues. Germline lookup yields CDR1 SNHLY and CDR2 FYNNEI. CDR3 in amino acids: CATTVGGQGNSPLFF. CDR3 bases read: TGTGCCACCACGGTTGGGGGACAGGGGAATTCACCG. The variable domain in full, completed from reference TRBV2 and TRBJ2-2, reads EPEVTQTPSHQVTQMGQEVILRCVPISNHLYFYWYRQILGQKVEFLVSFYNNEISEKSEIFDDQFSVERPDGSNFTLKIRSTKLEDSAMYFCATTVGGQGNSPLFFGEGSRLTVL.

Points on this clone: The read ends 3 residues shy of where the CDR3 ends; the end is completed using the germline J gene. V usage is TRBV7-9 and J usage is TRBJ2-2; possibly TRBD2 for D (6 bases). The CDR3 has 14 residues. Germline V gene sequence: CDR1 SEHNR, CDR2 FQNEAQ (reference sequence). Trimming took 5 bases from V and 4 from J, leaving 11 bases between them. Partial CDR3 DNA: TGTGCCAGCAGCCCGGAGGGGAGCACCGGGGAG. Protein: CASSPEGSTGE. The whole CDR3 protein reads CASSPEGSTGELFF.

Note on this clone: The missing CDR3 end, 3 residues past where the read stops, is filled in from the germline J gene. The rearrangement uses TRBV7-2 and TRBJ1-2; 9 nucleotides line up with TRBD1. The CDR3 runs 15 residues. Germline V gives CDR1 SGHTA, CDR2 FQGNSA. Incomplete CDR3 DNA: TGTGCCAGCAGAGGGCGGGACAGGGCTTACAATGAC. Encoded protein: CASRGRDRAYND. The full CDR3 protein reads CASRGRDRAYNDYTF.

Note on this clone: Read sequence stops 3 residues before the CDR3 end, and the germline J gene provides the missing end. V is TRBV7-9 and J is TRBJ1-1, with 9 bases matching TRBD1. The germline gives CDR1 SEHNR, CDR2 FQNEAQ (reference sequence). This CDR3 is 14 amino acids long. V gave up 5 bases and J gave up 6 bases; unmatched junction bases: 7. The CDR3: CASSQGTGFPEAFF. The CDR3 bases that were read are TGTGCCAGCAGCCAAGGGACAGGGTTTCCTGAA. Looking up the rest from reference TRBV7-9 and TRBJ1-1 gives the full variable domain: DTGVSQNPRHKITKRGQNVTFRCDPISEHNRLYWYRQTLGQGPEFLTYFQNEAQLEKSRLLSDRFSAERPKGSFSTLEIQRTEQGDSAMYLCASSQGTGFPEAFFGQGTRLTVV.

The CDR3 loop reads CASSEGLGNNEQFF. Partial CDR3 DNA: TGTGCCAGCAGTGAGGGACTGGGCAACAATGAG. J is TRBJ2-1 and V is TRBV6-1; D possibly corresponds to TRBD2 (6 bases). Read coverage stops 3 residues before the CDR3 terminus; the germline J gene supplies the remainder. The CDR3 totals 14 residues. The V and J ends lost 3 bases and 5 bases respectively, with 11 bases between them. The germline V gene has CDR1 MNHNS and CDR2 SASEGT.

Remarks on this clone: The CDR3 end is not reached by the read, which stops 3 residues before it; the germline J gene fills it in. The V call is TRBV18, the J call TRBJ2-7; possibly TRBD2 for D (5 bases). This CDR3 region has 15 residues. V lost 2 bases, J lost 0 bases, and 11 bases lay in between. CDR1 KGHSH and CDR2 LQKENI come from the germline V gene. CDR3 DNA (partial): TGTGCCAGCTCACCAACCTCAGAGGGCTCCTACGAG. Protein: CASSPTSEGSYE. The entire CDR3 reads CASSPTSEGSYEQYF.

The part of the CDR3 DNA that was read is TGTGCCAGCAGTGCGGACAGGTATTCCCAGTCGGGT. It codes for CASSADRYSQSG. The CDR3 in its entirety is CASSADRYSQSGQYF. This chain links TRBV2 with TRBJ2-4; 7 positions agree with TRBD1. The read stops 3 residues short of the end of the CDR3; the missing end is completed from the germline J gene. The CDR3 consists of 15 residues. The germline CDR1 and CDR2 sequences are SNHLY and FYNNEI.

About this clone itself: From the germline J gene comes the end of the CDR3, since the read stops 3 residues before it. The chain carries TRBV11-2 and TRBJ1-1; weak D call: TRBD1 (5 bases). The CDR3 is 13 amino acids. Germline V gene data show CDR1 as SGHAT and CDR2 as FQNNGV. This CDR3 is CASSPGPGIEAFF. Partial CDR3 DNA: TGTGCCAGCAGCCCAGGACCAGGGATCGAA.

Concerning this clone itself: At one boundary the junction diverges from the germline segment, which might be a read error. Read sequence stops 3 residues before the CDR3 end, and the germline J gene provides the missing end. This sample includes further DNA sequences coding for the same CDR3. J is TRBJ1-3 and V is TRBV13; D remains ambiguous. Germline V lookup: CDR1 PRHDT, CDR2 FYEKMQ (reference sequence). The CDR3 length is 18 residues. The CDR3 loop is CASSLEGPRGSAGNTIYF. The covered CDR3 bases are TGTGCCAGCAGCTTAGAAGGACCCCGGGGTTCGGCTGGAAACACA.

On this clone itself: Read sequence stops 3 residues before the CDR3 end, and the germline J gene provides the missing end. This sequence joins TRBV5-6 and TRBJ2-5; unclear D gene. Germline V gene data show CDR1 as SGHDT and CDR2 as YYEEEE. Trimming removed 0 bases from V and 4 bases from J, with 10 bases in between. The CDR3 totals 14 residues. CDR3 protein: CASSLGFQRETQYF. The CDR3 bases that were read are TGTGCCAGCAGCTTGGGATTTCAGCGAGAGACC.

To note about this clone: Read data end 3 residues before the CDR3 end; the end is taken from the germline J gene. The V call is TRBV19, the J call TRBJ2-3; D perhaps matches TRBD2 (6 bases). The CDR3 is 16 residues long. CDR1 is LNHDA, CDR2 SQIVND, per germline (reference sequence). This CDR3 reads CASSIGGDSHQETQYF. Partial CDR3 DNA: TGTGCCAGTAGTATAGGGGGGGACTCCCACCAAGAGACG.

About this clone: The CDR3 end lies 3 residues beyond the end of the read and is filled in from the germline J gene. V is TRBV19 and J is TRBJ1-4; D is unresolved. Between the trimmed V and J ends, which lost 2 bases and 7 bases, there was a span of 26 bases. Per germline, CDR1 LNHDA and CDR2 SQIVND (reference sequence). This CDR3 region has 19 residues. The sequenced part of the CDR3 DNA is TGTGCCAGTAGTATACCGCTTCAAAATGCCCAGGCCGAAACTGAAAAA. It specifies CASSIPLQNAQAETEK. The whole CDR3 region reads CASSIPLQNAQAETEKLFF.

As to this clone: The CDR3 end lies 3 residues beyond the end of the read and is filled in from the germline J gene. This chain joins TRBV4-2 and TRBJ2-4, with 7 bases that match TRBD2. Germline V gene lookup returns CDR1 LGHNA and CDR2 YNFKEQ. The CDR3 is made up of 13 amino acids. The covered CDR3 bases are TGTGCCAGCAGCCAAGAAACTGGCGGGGGT. It yields the protein CASSQETGGG. The CDR3 in full is CASSQETGGGQYF.

For this clone: Sequencing ends 3 residues short of the CDR3 end; the germline J gene provides the rest. This sequence joins TRBV7-2 and TRBJ2-1; no firm D call. From germline, CDR1 is SGHTA and CDR2 FQGNSA. This CDR3 is 13 amino acids long. The V and J ends lost 3 bases and 6 bases respectively, with 9 bases between them. Incomplete CDR3 DNA: TGTGCCAGCAGCTTTTGGCTGGCCAATGAG. The encoded protein is CASSFWLANE. The whole CDR3 sequence is CASSFWLANEQFF.

Partial CDR3 DNA: TGCAGCGTGAGAGGAGTGACAGGGCGATCGGGGGAG. This translates into CSVRGVTGRSGE. The full-length CDR3 reads as CSVRGVTGRSGELFF. This rearrangement joins TRBV29-1 to TRBJ2-2; 7 bases map to TRBD1. Coverage ceases 3 residues before the CDR3 finishes, and the germline J gene fills in the end. This CDR3 region has 15 residues. The J segment lost 8 bases and the V segment lost 6 bases, leaving 15 bases of the junction unmatched. Germline V gives CDR1 SQVTM, CDR2 ANQGSEA.

Details on this clone: The read falls 3 residues short of the CDR3 end, and the missing part is taken from the germline J gene. V and J are TRBV7-9 and TRBJ2-2, with TRBD1 matching 8 bases. Germline lookup yields CDR1 SEHNR and CDR2 FQNEAQ (reference sequence). The CDR3 consists of 14 residues. The CDR3 loop reads CASRLTGGVEKLFF. The part of the CDR3 DNA that was read is TGTGCCAGCAGACTTACAGGGGGTGTTGAAAAG.

To note about this clone: Read sequence stops 3 residues before the CDR3 end, and the germline J gene provides the missing end. The V call is TRBV28, the J call TRBJ2-1; 8 nucleotides match TRBD2. V was clipped by 2 bases and J by 9 bases; unmatched bases: 12. This CDR3 comprises 16 residues. CDR1 is MDHEN, CDR2 SYDVKM, per germline. CDR3 sequence: CASSLGRPAGAREQFF. CDR3 bases read: TGTGCCAGCAGTTTAGGGAGACCAGCGGGAGCGCGTGAG.

About this clone itself: Read data end 3 residues before the CDR3 end; the end is taken from the germline J gene. This chain links TRBV5-1 with TRBJ1-1; possible D gene TRBD1, 5 bases. CDR3 length equals 14 residues. CDR1 is SGHRS and CDR2 is YFSETQ in the germline V gene. Trimming took off 4 bases at V and 0 bases at J, with 10 bases between the two ends. CDR3 DNA, as far as it was read: TGCGCCAGCAGCCTGCGGGGGATGAACACTGAA. It codes for CASSLRGMNTE. The full CDR3 is CASSLRGMNTEAFF.

CDR3 bases read: TGTGCCAGCAGCTGGGCCGCTGAA. Residues: CASSWAAE. The complete CDR3 sequence is CASSWAAEAFF. V is TRBV7-9 and J is TRBJ1-1; D is unresolved. The CDR3 end is not reached by the read, which stops 3 residues before it; the germline J gene fills it in. The length of the CDR3 is 11 residues. V was cut by 4 bases and J by 6 bases, with 6 bases left in between. Germline lookup yields CDR1 SEHNR and CDR2 FQNEAQ (reference sequence).

The sequenced CDR3 bases are TGTGCCAGCAGCCTCGTGGCAGGGTCCTACGAC. It translates to CASSLVAGSYD. The entire CDR3 protein is CASSLVAGSYDYTF. The chain recombines TRBV7-7 with TRBJ1-2; possible D gene TRBD1, 5 bases. The CDR3 end lies 3 residues beyond the end of the read and is filled in from the germline J gene. CDR1 and CDR2 (germline): SSHAT, FNYEAQ (reference sequence). The CDR3 consists of 14 residues.

Comment on this clone: The read falls 3 residues short of the CDR3 end, and the missing part is taken from the germline J gene. This chain uses TRBV5-1 with TRBJ1-1; 8 bases are a match to TRBD1. J lost 2 bases, V lost 3 bases, and 9 bases had no gene match. The CDR3 sequence is 16 residues long. CDR1 and CDR2 from the germline V gene are SGHRS and YFSETQ. CDR3 sequence: CASSSRPDRANTEAFF. CDR3 bases read: TGCGCCAGCAGCTCCCGACCGGACAGGGCAAACACTGAA.